The entry below describes one T cell receptor (beta chain). This clonotype was detected only a few times. Its binding antigen is unknown. No much larger clone exists at a distance of one base, and base qualities are not known. Receptors were amplified or captured by 5' RACE. A second about 7 to 11 cycle PCR used a sample-barcoded 5' primer and a J-beta primer mix. Each TCR beta cDNA molecule received a unique molecular identifier from a template-switch 5' adaptor carrying 12 random nucleotides. Each sample yielded at least 3 million CDR3-containing paired-end reads. First-strand cDNA was synthesized from all RNA with the Mint cDNA synthesis kit, primed by a TRBC-specific oligonucleotide. Following uracil-DNA glycosylase treatment, a first 18-cycle PCR with universal primers M1SS and BC2_uni_R was performed on all cDNA. Per the source publication's procedure: For normalization, 1 million high-quality reads, each with a distinct molecular identifier, were randomly selected from each sample. Instead of being binned into consensus sequences, reads with shared molecular identifiers were discarded. MiTCR, set to a Q25 quality threshold and the strictest error-elimination algorithm, was used for CDR3 identification, clonotype clustering and error correction. A nonparametric unseen species model with Euler transformation was used to estimate a lower bound on total TCR beta diversity. TCRdb cleaned the public reads at Q25 with fastp, built clones with MiXCR and kept in-frame beta chains. CDR3 protein duplicates are merged, each entry listing the most common genes and DNA. What appears here as the V and J calls and clone size reflects TCRdb's work, not the paper's. Present in this sample are 1.8 million or so distinct CDR3 sequences, about 39% of which were seen just once. The top ten hold around 23% of the sample.

This specimen belongs to a study of blood T cells in healthy people across ages (dated by TCRdb to between 2015 and 2017). Concerning the study at large: In model experiments, roughly one uniquely barcoded TCR beta cDNA molecule per two T cells was captured by template switching. The study analyzed two additional independent replicas of 1 million unique cDNA reads from the same blood draw for two donors, one aged 18 to 30 and one aged 80 or older. Four age groups were formed from the donors: young (average roughly 16 years), middle-aged (approximately 41), aged (about 62) and long-lived (about 80). The study measured age-related changes in TCR beta repertoire diversity using deep sequencing normalized with unique cDNA molecular identifiers. To avoid experimental bias, donors of different ages were spread randomly across the sequencing lanes.

Systemically healthy Caucasian individuals from Russia, approximately 39 in total and aged about 6 to 95 years, were included as donors. Roughly 11 milliliters of peripheral blood were drawn from each donor into EDTA-treated Vacutainer tubes. PBMCs were isolated by Ficoll-Paque density-gradient centrifugation, with at least 7 million obtained per sample. Trizol reagent was used to extract total RNA from the PBMCs, yielding at least 6 micrograms per sample. Naive CD45RAhigh/CD27high T cell percentages were measured by flow cytometry on a PBMC aliquot from every donor. Broader findings and caveats from the paper: Donor CMV infection status was unknown, potentially confounding age-related changes in expanded clonotypes. Estimates of total diversity from one million sequenced T cells were regarded as lower bounds and underestimates. Observed TCR beta diversity per million T cells fell roughly linearly with age, and a significant reduction was already apparent by age approximately 41. Compared with the aged group, more naive CD4+ T cells, fewer expanded clones and increased TCR diversity were shown by the long-lived group, suggesting age selection. Observed TCR beta diversity correlated strongly with the percentage of naive T cells measured by flow cytometry. Because profiling used bulk unsorted PBMCs, naive and antigen-experienced compartments could not be compared conclusively.

This TCR was recovered from a human donor in good health. The sequenced sample consisted of blood.

The CDR3 here reads CASSRASWLGYTF. In nucleotide form, the sequence is TGTGCCAGCAGCCGTGCTTCATGGCTTGGCTACACCTTC. This receptor chain uses TRBV9 and TRBJ1-2; the D segment cannot be called with confidence. According to the germline V gene, CDR1 reads SGDLS and CDR2 reads YYNGEE. Inclusive of the bounding cysteine and phenylalanine, the CDR3 is 13 residues long. This entry keeps only the CDR3 DNA: 39 bases, framed from base 1. The trim is 4 bases for V and 7 bases for J, with a gap of 14 bases between the germline ends.